The 20 T cell receptor beta chains listed next were all sequenced from one sample in a study of T cells after yellow fever vaccination. TCRdb re-called the 5' RACE reads through MiXCR, storing one row per CDR3 protein. The sample carries about 300,000 distinct CDR3 sequences, 7.5% to 9.5% recorded once. Specimen: CD4+ T cells sorted from PBMCs, collected 5 days after the yellow fever booster vaccination. The origin of the receptors is a man in his late teens or twenties who received the YFV17D yellow fever vaccine.

The chain combines TRBV20-1 with TRBJ2-7; D remains ambiguous. CDR1 and CDR2 (germline): DFQATT, SNEGSKA (reference sequence). Trimming cost V 5 bases and J 5 bases, with 7 bases left between them. The CDR3 spans 10 residues. CDR3 nucleotides: TGCAGTGCTTACAGAGACGAGCAGTACGTC. Translation: CSAYRDEQYV.

The chain links TRBV5-1 to TRBJ2-3, with D perhaps TRBD2 (5 bases). This CDR3 is built from 16 residues. CDR1 and CDR2 (germline): SGHRS, YFSETQ. V lost 4 bases and J 1 base, leaving 16 bases between the germline ends. CDR3 sequence reads: CASSGAPSGGTDTQYF. CDR3 nucleotides: TGCGCCAGCAGCGGCGCTCCCTCCGGGGGCACAGATACGCAGTATTTT.

For the CDR3, the DNA is TGTGCCAGTAGTCCGATGCTGGGACAGGGGGCGTCCGGGGAGCTGTTTTTT. This encodes CASSPMLGQGASGELFF. The chain recombines TRBV19 with TRBJ2-2, with 12 positions matching TRBD1. J gave up 6 bases and V 5 bases, and 10 bases lay outside the gene matches. This CDR3 is built from 17 residues. Germline V gives CDR1 LNHDA, CDR2 SQIVND (reference sequence).

V usage is TRBV6-2 or TRBV6-3 and J usage is TRBJ1-5; D is unresolved. The germline gives CDR1 MNHEY, CDR2 SVGEGT. The CDR3 totals 13 residues. V dropped 2 bases and J dropped 6 bases, with 8 bases sitting between them. CDR3 loop: CASSYAPGQPQHF. CDR3 nucleotides: TGTGCCAGCAGTTACGCCCCTGGTCAGCCCCAGCATTTT.

This clonotype was counted a few times. The V gene is TRBV20-1, the J gene TRBJ2-5, with D unresolved. Germline CDR1 is DFQATT and CDR2 is SNEGSKA (reference sequence). Trimming left V 0 bases short and J 5 bases short, with 10 bases between. The length of the CDR3 is 13 residues. CDR3 nucleotide sequence: TGCAGTGCTAGAGAACTACCTGGGGAGACCCAGTACTTC. It translates to CSARELPGETQYF.

This clonotype was seen many times. The chain has TRBV6-2 or TRBV6-3 and TRBJ2-7; TRBD1 agrees at 9 bases. The CDR3 has 18 residues. In germline, CDR1 is MNHEY, CDR2 SVGEGT. V shed 7 bases, J shed 7 bases, and the junction held 23 bases outside the gene matches. The CDR3 sequence is CASTAGEKVPGQGKEQYV. CDR3 bases: TGTGCCAGCACCGCCGGCGAGAAGGTACCGGGACAGGGAAAAGAGCAGTACGTC.

The rearrangement joins TRBV7-3 to TRBJ1-1; D may be TRBD1 (5 bases). Germline values: CDR1 SGHTA, CDR2 FQGTGA. The CDR3 has 14 residues. V was trimmed by 5 bases and J by 10 bases, leaving 20 bases between them. The CDR3 DNA is TGTGCCAGCAGCCCGGGTGGGGCCTCCACCAGAGCTTTCTTT. This sequence encodes CASSPGGASTRAFF.

This clonotype has a handful of counts. The CDR3 loop reads CAWTLWGAEAFF. CDR3 coding DNA: TGTGCCTGGACCCTTTGGGGGGCTGAAGCTTTCTTT. This chain links TRBV30 with TRBJ1-1; TRBD1 is a possible D gene (5 bases). CDR3 length: 12 amino acids. V was clipped by 4 bases and J by 6 bases, with 12 bases between them. CDR1 is GTSNPN and CDR2 is SVGIG in the germline V gene (reference sequence).

The chain has TRBV5-1 and TRBJ1-4, with D perhaps TRBD1 (6 bases). The CDR3 runs 14 residues. Germline loops: CDR1 SGHRS, CDR2 YFSETQ. The V end was cut by 5 bases, the J end by 5 bases, with 13 bases between. CDR3 sequence: CASSRRGDNEKLFF. As DNA, the CDR3 is TGCGCCAGCAGTCGAAGGGGGGACAATGAAAAACTGTTTTTT.

The genes are TRBV18 and TRBJ1-2; D perhaps matches TRBD1 (5 bases). Germline V gene lookup returns CDR1 KGHSH and CDR2 LQKENI. The V end was cut by 3 bases, the J end by 4 bases, with 18 bases between. The CDR3 contains 16 residues. The CDR3: CASSPRAGRPFYGYTF. The DNA of the CDR3 is TGTGCCAGCTCACCCCGCGCAGGGCGACCCTTCTATGGCTACACCTTC.

This clonotype was seen only a few times. The chain is built from TRBV4-2 and TRBJ1-1; D is unclear. V lost 3 bases, J lost 5 bases, and 10 bases lay in between. The germline CDR1 and CDR2 sequences are LGHNA and YNFKEQ. The CDR3 is 13 amino acids. The CDR3 loop is CASSHPSGTEAFF. Written as DNA, the CDR3 is TGTGCCAGCAGCCACCCCAGTGGGACTGAAGCTTTCTTT.

This clonotype was observed many times. The CDR3, as DNA: TGTGCCAGTGGGACTAGCTTCTACCAAGAGACCCAGTACTTC. This encodes CASGTSFYQETQYF. The chain has TRBV19 and TRBJ2-5; 9 positions agree with TRBD2. This CDR3 has 14 amino acids. Germline assignment: CDR1 LNHDA and CDR2 SQIVND (reference sequence). The trim removed 8 bases at V and 0 bases at J, leaving 4 bases unmatched.

This clonotype has more than one count but fewer than ten. V and J are TRBV5-1 and TRBJ2-3; 7 bases fit TRBD2. CDR3 length: 16 residues. The germline gives CDR1 SGHRS, CDR2 YFSETQ. Trimming took 1 base from V and 0 from J; bases not matched to a gene: 5. CDR3 nucleotide sequence: TGCGCCAGCAGCTTGCTGGGCGGGGGAAGCACAGATACGCAGTATTTT. It translates to CASSLLGGGSTDTQYF.

The rearrangement links TRBV4-1 to TRBJ1-4; D remains ambiguous. The CDR3 totals 12 residues. The V gene lost 3 bases and the J gene lost 13 bases, with 12 bases spanning the gap. The germline V gene encodes CDR1 MGHRA and CDR2 YSYEKL. The DNA of the CDR3 is TGCGCCAGCAGCCAGCTTCGGACCGCACTGTTTTTT. It codes for CASSQLRTALFF.

The rearrangement uses TRBV6-1 and TRBJ2-1; tentative D call: TRBD2 (6 bases). CDR1 and CDR2 from the germline V gene are MNHNS and SASEGT. The CDR3 extends over 16 amino acids. Trimming took 2 bases from V and 2 from J, leaving 13 bases between them. CDR3 DNA sequence: TGTGCCAGCAGTGAACTCGCGGGGTCGCCCTACAATGAGCAGTTCTTC. Its protein is CASSELAGSPYNEQFF.

There are a few counts of this clonotype. V is TRBV5-4 and J is TRBJ1-2, with D hard to call. The germline CDR1 and CDR2 sequences are SGHNT and YYREEE (reference sequence). V was trimmed by 4 bases and J by 2 bases, leaving 12 bases between them. The CDR3 loop spans 14 amino acids. The CDR3 is CASSPPDGNYGYTF. Written as DNA, the CDR3 is TGTGCCAGCAGCCCGCCGGACGGAAACTATGGCTACACCTTC. Full variable domain (remainder filled in from reference TRBV5-4 and TRBJ1-2): ETGVTQSPTHLIKTRGQQVTLRCSSQSGHNTVSWYQQALGQGPQFIFQYYREEENGRGNFPPRFSGLQFPNYSSELNVNALELDDSALYLCASSPPDGNYGYTFGSGTRLTVV.

The chain recombines TRBV12-3 or TRBV12-4 with TRBJ1-2; D ambiguous. This CDR3 comprises 11 residues. The germline V and J ends were trimmed by 5 bases and 4 bases, with 5 bases remaining between them. Here the CDR3 reads CASSTLYGYTF. The CDR3 nucleotides are TGTGCCAGCAGTACCCTCTATGGCTACACCTTC.

V usage is TRBV5-6 and J usage is TRBJ2-5; D is perhaps TRBD2 (6 bases). Germline CDR1 reads SGHDT; CDR2 reads YYEEEE. The CDR3 length is 15 residues. V lost 0 bases and J lost 6, with 15 bases in between. The CDR3 reads CASSLDGGLRKTQYF. DNA for the CDR3: TGTGCCAGCAGCTTGGACGGGGGTTTAAGGAAGACCCAGTACTTC. Combining the CDR3 with reference TRBV5-6 and TRBJ2-5 gives the whole variable domain DAGVTQSPTHLIKTRGQQVTLRCSPKSGHDTVSWYQQALGQGPQFIFQYYEEEERQRGNFPDRFSGHQFPNYSSELNVNALLLGDSALYLCASSLDGGLRKTQYFGPGTRLLVL.

The chain carries TRBV29-1 and TRBJ2-1, with D tentatively TRBD2 (6 bases). V lost 7 bases and J 8 bases, leaving 21 bases between the germline ends. Germline CDR1 is SQVTM and CDR2 is ANQGSEA. This CDR3 has 14 amino acids. This CDR3 is CSASGSYPGDEQFF. In nucleotides, the CDR3 is TGCAGCGCCTCCGGGTCCTACCCGGGGGATGAGCAGTTCTTC.

This clonotype was detected ten times or more. In DNA, the CDR3 is TGTGCCATCAGTGAGTCAGGGGGAGTGAACACTGAAGCTTTCTTT. Its translation: CAISESGGVNTEAFF. This chain connects TRBV10-3 to TRBJ1-1; a possible D gene is TRBD1 (6 bases). CDR1 ENHRY and CDR2 SYGVKD come from the germline V gene. This CDR3 has 15 residues. V was shortened by 0 bases and J by 0 bases, with 8 bases between the two germline ends.